The 23 T cell receptor beta chains below were found in one sample sequenced in a study of blood T cell repertoires in COVID-19. Sequenced by immunoSEQ multiplex PCR; TCRdb stores in-frame clones only, minus some. The table shows roughly 280,000 clones, with about 86% occurring only once. The sample comprised peripheral blood. These receptor sequences come from a young man with active or convalescent COVID-19.

V and J are TRBV4-2 and TRBJ1-2; 10 positions match TRBD1. J gave up 0 bases and V 4 bases, and 5 bases lay outside the gene matches. Germline values: CDR1 LGHNA, CDR2 YNFKEQ. The CDR3 contains 16 residues. CDR3 sequence (DNA): TGTGCCAGCAGCCCAGCCGGGACAGGGGCTAACTATGGCTACACCTTC. Its translation is CASSPAGTGANYGYTF.

The CDR3 DNA follows: TGTGCCAGCAGAGAACAGGGGGCAAAGGGGCAGCCCCAGCATTTT. As protein: CASREQGAKGQPQHF. The V and J genes are TRBV2 and TRBJ1-5; TRBD1 agrees at 9 bases. The CDR3 runs to 15 residues. Germline V gene data show CDR1 as SNHLY and CDR2 as FYNNEI. V gave up 6 bases and J gave up 7 bases; unmatched junction bases: 10.

The genes are TRBV6-5 and TRBJ1-6; D is uncertain. The CDR3 totals 16 residues. CDR1 is MNHEY, CDR2 SVGAGI, per germline. Trimming shortened V by 4 bases and J by 0 bases, and 10 bases separated the two germline ends. CDR3 protein: CASSSVRSSYNSPLHF. The DNA for the CDR3 is TGTGCCAGCAGTTCCGTCAGAAGCTCCTATAATTCACCCCTCCACTTT.

This clone was detected only a few times. The identical CDR3 is also encoded by other nucleotide sequences in the sample. The chain uses TRBV7-9 and TRBJ2-4, with TRBD2 matching 13 bases. The germline gives CDR1 SEHNR, CDR2 FQNEAQ (reference sequence). Unmatched junction bases numbered 9, after V lost 4 bases and J lost 0 bases. The CDR3 contains 19 residues. The DNA of the CDR3 is TGTGCCAGCAGCTACGGGACTAGCGGGGAGTCACTAGCCAAAAACATTCAGTACTTC. This gives the protein CASSYGTSGESLAKNIQYF.

The chain has TRBV2 and TRBJ2-5; 8 positions match TRBD1. CDR3 length: 13 residues. The germline CDR1 and CDR2 sequences are SNHLY and FYNNEI. The V gene end was trimmed by 5 bases and the J gene end by 5 bases; junction bases not matched to a gene: 4. The chain's CDR3 is CASSYRGWETQYF. The DNA of the CDR3 is TGTGCCAGCAGTTACAGGGGGTGGGAGACCCAGTACTTC. Full variable domain (outside the CDR3, taken from reference TRBV2 and TRBJ2-5): EPEVTQTPSHQVTQMGQEVILRCVPISNHLYFYWYRQILGQKVEFLVSFYNNEISEKSEIFDDQFSVERPDGSNFTLKIRSTKLEDSAMYFCASSYRGWETQYFGPGTRLLVL.

The chain uses TRBV6-6 and TRBJ2-1, with 14 nucleotides matching TRBD2. The CDR3 length is 16 residues. Trimming cost V 2 bases and J 7 bases; bases outside gene matches: 4. The V gene's germline CDR1 is MNHNY and CDR2 SVGAGI (reference sequence). The DNA for the CDR3 is TGTGCCAGCAGTTACCCGACTAGCGGGGGGGAAAATGAGCAGTTCTTC. The encoded protein is CASSYPTSGGENEQFF.

This clone was detected only once. The chain recombines TRBV6-5 with TRBJ1-3; D call uncertain. This CDR3 comprises 13 residues. Trimming removed 6 bases at V and 4 bases at J, with 10 bases between. CDR1 is MNHEY, CDR2 SVGAGI, per germline. Here the CDR3 reads CASSGSSGNTIYF. The CDR3 bases are TGTGCCAGCAGCGGTTCCTCAGGAAACACCATATATTTT.

The DNA of the CDR3 is TGCGCCAGCAGCCAAGCTACCCCCAAAGGGGGAAATGGCTACACCTTC. Translated: CASSQATPKGGNGYTF. The chain employs TRBV4-3 and TRBJ1-2; TRBD1 is a possible D gene (6 bases). Per the germline V gene, CDR1 is LGHNA and CDR2 is YSLEER. The CDR3 is 16 amino acids. The germline V and J ends were trimmed by 1 base and 6 bases, with 18 bases remaining between them.

This chain links TRBV12-5 with TRBJ1-2, with unresolved D. Germline CDR1 and CDR2: LGHNT and FRNRAP. The CDR3 extends over 13 amino acids. Between the trimmed V and J ends, which lost 2 bases and 2 bases, there was a span of 6 bases. The CDR3 region has the DNA TGTGCTAGTGGTTTGTTAGTGAACTATGGCTACACCTTC. Translation: CASGLLVNYGYTF.

V usage is TRBV30 and J usage is TRBJ1-5; TRBD1 agrees at 7 bases. CDR1 and CDR2 from the germline V gene are GTSNPN and SVGIG (reference sequence). This CDR3 spans 15 amino acids. The CDR3 sequence: CAWGSTGISNQPQHF. CDR3 sequence (DNA): TGTGCGTGGGGATCGACAGGGATAAGCAATCAGCCCCAGCATTTT.

This chain joins TRBV6-5 and TRBJ1-3, with 7 bases lining up with TRBD1. The CDR3 runs to 15 residues. V trimming: 8 bases; J trimming: 0 bases; junction bases outside the gene matches: 7. Germline V gives CDR1 MNHEY, CDR2 SVGAGI. CDR3 residues: CASSEGASSGNTIYF. The CDR3, as DNA: TGTGCCAGCTCTGAGGGGGCCTCCTCTGGAAACACCATATATTTT.

The chain employs TRBV7-9 and TRBJ1-1; 8 bases are shared with TRBD1. The CDR3 extends over 12 amino acids. The germline V gene encodes CDR1 SEHNR and CDR2 FQNEAQ (reference sequence). V was clipped by 5 bases and J by 12 bases; unmatched bases: 8. The CDR3 DNA reads as TGTGCCAGCAGCCCCGGGGGACAGGTTACTTTCTTT. Protein product: CASSPGGQVTFF.

The chain couples TRBV19 to TRBJ2-1; the D gene is possibly TRBD1 (5 bases). This CDR3 contains 14 residues. Germline CDR1 and CDR2: LNHDA and SQIVND (reference sequence). The V end was cut by 1 base, the J end by 2 bases, with 6 bases between. CDR3 DNA sequence: TGTGCCAGTAGTATAGCAGGGCCCTACAATGAGCAGTTCTTC. Translating gives CASSIAGPYNEQFF.

The gene calls are TRBV2 and TRBJ2-5; 8 bases fit TRBD2. Per the germline V gene, CDR1 is SNHLY and CDR2 is FYNNEI. Trimming removed 4 bases from V and 1 base from J; junction bases left unmatched: 5. The CDR3 has 15 residues. The CDR3 bases are TGTGCCAGCAGTGGTTTAGCGGGGACCCAAGAGACCCAGTACTTC. This encodes CASSGLAGTQETQYF.

A single count supports this clone. This rearrangement joins TRBV27 to TRBJ2-3; 10 bases map to TRBD1. CDR1 and CDR2 (germline): MNHEY, SMNVEV (reference sequence). CDR3 length: 17 amino acids. Losses at the gene ends were 5 bases for V and 3 bases for J; bases not matched to a gene: 11. Here the CDR3 DNA reads TGTGCCAGCAGTGTAACCCGGGACAGGGGCGGAACAGATACGCAGTATTTT. Translated: CASSVTRDRGGTDTQYF.

This clone was found many times. This chain connects TRBV30 to TRBJ2-7; D may be TRBD1 (7 bases). This CDR3 region has 19 residues. V gave up 3 bases and J gave up 6 bases, with 33 bases separating them. In germline, CDR1 is GTSNPN, CDR2 SVGIG (reference sequence). The CDR3 coding sequence is TGTGCCTGGAGGCGGCTTGGGAATGGAGGGCCGGGACAGCCCCTCGAGCAGTACTTC. Translating gives CAWRRLGNGGPGQPLEQYF.

The gene calls are TRBV19 and TRBJ1-5; TRBD1 agrees at 11 bases. This CDR3 is built from 19 residues. The V gene end was trimmed by 2 bases and the J gene end by 0 bases; junction bases not matched to a gene: 9. Germline lookup yields CDR1 LNHDA and CDR2 SQIVND (reference sequence). CDR3 in DNA: TGTGCCAGTAGTATACAACCGGGACAGGGGGTATATAGCAATCAGCCCCAGCATTTT. Translated: CASSIQPGQGVYSNQPQHF. Looking up the rest from reference TRBV19 and TRBJ1-5 gives the full variable domain: DGGITQSPKYLFRKEGQNVTLSCEQNLNHDAMYWYRQDPGQGLRLIYYSQIVNDFQKGDIAEGYSVSREKKESFPLTVTSAQKNPTAFYLCASSIQPGQGVYSNQPQHFGDGTRLSIL.

The chain is built from TRBV2 and TRBJ2-2; D is uncertain. The CDR3 spans 13 residues. Germline V CDR1 and CDR2: SNHLY, FYNNEI. V lost 8 bases, J lost 1 base, and 8 bases lay in between. CDR3 sequence reads: CASGHLNTGELFF. CDR3 nucleotide sequence: TGTGCCAGCGGCCATCTGAACACCGGGGAGCTGTTTTTT.

This sequence joins TRBV3-1 (or the pseudogene TRBV3-2) and TRBJ2-3; D perhaps matches TRBD2 (7 bases). This CDR3 is built from 15 residues. Germline V CDR1 and CDR2: LGHDT, YNNKEL (reference sequence). V lost 3 bases and J lost 1, with 11 bases in between. The chain's CDR3 is CASSQTGGGTDTQYF. The CDR3 DNA sequence: TGTGCCAGCAGCCAGACGGGGGGCGGCACAGATACGCAGTATTTT.

The CDR3 DNA reads TGTGCCAGCAGCTTACCTTCAGGGGGCGGTGGCACAGATACGCAGTATTTT. This translates into CASSLPSGGGGTDTQYF. V is TRBV13 and J is TRBJ2-3; 8 positions agree with TRBD1. Germline-derived CDR1 and CDR2 are PRHDT and FYEKMQ (reference sequence). Trimming at V came to 2 bases and at J to 1 base, leaving 8 bases not matched to a gene. CDR3 length: 17 amino acids.

The rearrangement joins TRBV6-1 to TRBJ1-5, with unresolved D. The V end lost 3 bases, the J end lost 6 bases, and 12 bases lay between the germline ends. Germline-derived CDR1 and CDR2 are MNHNS and SASEGT. The CDR3 loop spans 14 amino acids. CDR3 protein: CASSERGGFQPQHF. The CDR3 region has the DNA TGTGCCAGCAGTGAGAGAGGCGGGTTTCAGCCCCAGCATTTT.

J is TRBJ2-1 and V is TRBV4-3, with TRBD2 matching over 8 bases. CDR1 is LGHNA and CDR2 is YSLEER in the germline V gene. The CDR3 has 14 residues. J gave up 7 bases and V 0 bases, and 2 bases lay outside the gene matches. The CDR3 reads CASSQELADNEQFF. The CDR3 nucleotides read TGCGCCAGCAGCCAAGAACTAGCGGATAATGAGCAGTTCTTC.

The sample holds one count of this clone. The rearrangement joins TRBV11-2 to TRBJ1-1, with TRBD1 matching over 8 bases. This CDR3 spans 16 amino acids. Germline CDR1 and CDR2: SGHAT and FQNNGV. V lost 4 bases, J lost 0 bases, and 7 bases stayed unmatched. CDR3 amino acids: CASSSRQGKMNTEAFF. DNA for the CDR3: TGTGCCAGCAGCTCCCGACAGGGGAAGATGAACACTGAAGCTTTCTTT.